This TCR beta chain was recorded in a study of somatic mutations in cytotoxic T cells in rheumatoid arthritis. Study overall: Several of the V beta antibody-stained T-cell populations were flow-sorted at nearly 100% purity; V beta1+ cells were among them and were sequenced for TCRB.

Trimming removed 2 bases from V and 0 bases from J, with 10 bases in between. This CDR3 spans 15 amino acids. Germline V gives CDR1 SGHAT, CDR2 FQNNGV. Method: immunoSEQ multiplex PCR; TCRdb's copy keeps in-frame clones and lacks some. Among 15,000 to 20,000 clones listed, 65% to 75% were seen once. As to this clone: Its antigen is as yet unknown.

The study, taken as a whole, reports: With advancing age, CD8+ clonality climbed in rheumatoid arthritis patients but did not rise in healthy controls.

The CD4+ and CD8+ fractions came from positive magnetic bead selection and were purity-checked by flow cytometry. The V gene is TRBV11-2, the J gene TRBJ2-5, with a possible D match to TRBD1 (5 bases). What was sequenced was CD8+ T cells sorted from blood. The clonotype comes from a man in his 60s in good health. CDR3 nucleotide sequence: TGTGCCAGCAGCTTATACGACAGTCACCAAGAGACCCAGTACTTC. Amino acid sequence: CASSLYDSHQETQYF.